This T cell receptor (beta chain) was sequenced during a study of shared clonotypes between healthy human individuals. Overall study context: The composition of the donors was a couple of women and a few men aged 18 to 49.

General study results and limits: It was observed that about 5% of naive CD4 clonotypes were shared across a few donors.

At least ten counts were recorded for this clone. Antigen specificity is unknown. Measured with immunoSEQ multiplex PCR; TCRdb has only the in-frame clones, and not every one. The sample has roughly 1 million clones; about 74% are singletons. The CDR3 contains 13 residues. The V gene lost 5 bases and the J gene lost 2 bases, with 10 bases spanning the gap. Per germline, CDR1 SGHRS and CDR2 YFSETQ. Sequencing was performed on memory CD4+ T cells sorted from blood. The subset here: CD45RA-negative fraction. The source of this sequence is a man between 18 and 29 years old in good health. The V gene is TRBV5-1, the J gene TRBJ2-5; no reliable D call. The CDR3 protein is CASSRSEQETQYF. Written as DNA, the CDR3 is TGCGCCAGCAGTAGGAGCGAACAAGAGACCCAGTACTTC.